The subject of this entry is one TCR beta chain. This table comes from immunoSEQ multiplex PCR, and its TCRdb copy is limited to in-frame clones, with some not included. The sample has about 2,300 clones, about 96% seen once. This entry belongs to a study of control samples from healthy donors and cancer patients. The sample comprised PBMCs. The sequence was collected from a man in his 70s with colorectal cancer.

CDR3 bases: TGTGCCAGCAGCTTATTCGCGGGAGGCCACAACACAGATACGCAGTATTTT. Translation: CASSLFAGGHNTDTQYF. The chain recombines TRBV13 with TRBJ2-3; 8 bases match TRBD2. The CDR3 consists of 17 residues. Losses at the gene ends were 2 bases for V and 2 bases for J; bases not matched to a gene: 9. Per the germline V gene, CDR1 is PRHDT and CDR2 is FYEKMQ (reference sequence). The full variable domain, its missing parts supplied by reference TRBV13 and TRBJ2-3, is AAGVIQSPRHLIKEKRETATLKCYPIPRHDTVYWYQQGPGQDPQFLISFYEKMQSDKGSIPDRFSAQQFSDYHSELNMSSLELGDSALYFCASSLFAGGHNTDTQYFGPGTRLTVL.